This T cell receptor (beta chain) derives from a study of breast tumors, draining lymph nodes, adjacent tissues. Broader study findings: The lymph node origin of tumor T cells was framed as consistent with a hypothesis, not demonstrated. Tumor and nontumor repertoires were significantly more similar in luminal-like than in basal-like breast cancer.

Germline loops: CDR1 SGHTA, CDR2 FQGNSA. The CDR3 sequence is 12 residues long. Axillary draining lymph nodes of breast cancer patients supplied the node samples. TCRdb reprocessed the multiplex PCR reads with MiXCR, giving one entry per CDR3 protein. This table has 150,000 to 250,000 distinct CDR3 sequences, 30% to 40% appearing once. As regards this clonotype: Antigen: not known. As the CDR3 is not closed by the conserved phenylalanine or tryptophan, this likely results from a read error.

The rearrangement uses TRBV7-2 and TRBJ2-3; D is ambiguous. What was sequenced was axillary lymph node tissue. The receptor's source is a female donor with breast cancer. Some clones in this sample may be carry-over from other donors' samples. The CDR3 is CASSLARDTQYL. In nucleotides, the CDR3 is TGTGCCAGCAGCTTAGCCAGAGATACACAGTATCTT.